Below, 10 T cell receptor beta chains from the same sample are listed, as sequenced in a study of T-cell memory formation after mild COVID-19. TCRdb reprocessed the 5' RACE reads via MiXCR and lists one record per CDR3 protein. In the table there are about 340,000 distinct CDR3 sequences, roughly 21% of which are singletons. Material for sequencing was PBMCs or a T cell subset sorted from them (not recorded which). The receptors derive from an adult woman who had mild COVID-19 (a few samples of this study predate the infection). Cell type and time point are not known.

This clonotype has only a few counts. The chain links TRBV5-1 to TRBJ2-7, with 13 bases that match TRBD2. V was pared by 1 base and J by 0 bases, with 7 bases of the junction left unmatched. Germline-derived CDR1 and CDR2 are SGHRS and YFSETQ. The CDR3 has 18 amino acids. Here the CDR3 DNA reads TGCGCCAGCAGCTTGTATGAGACTAGCGGGGGGAGCTCCTACGAGCAGTACTTC. Its protein product is CASSLYETSGGSSYEQYF.

In its sample, this clonotype was seen a few times. V gene TRBV7-9 combines with J gene TRBJ2-1, with 10 nucleotides matching TRBD2. CDR1 SEHNR and CDR2 FQNEAQ come from the germline V gene (reference sequence). The junction had 5 bases not matched to a gene; V was cut back by 5 bases and J by 4 bases. This CDR3 contains 15 residues. CDR3 protein: CASSEALAGYNEQFF. The CDR3 coding sequence is TGTGCCAGCAGCGAGGCACTAGCGGGGTACAATGAGCAGTTCTTC.

This clonotype was seen more than once but under ten times. This chain joins TRBV5-1 and TRBJ1-2; 7 bases agree with TRBD1. The CDR3 is 16 amino acids. Germline V gives CDR1 SGHRS, CDR2 YFSETQ. Germline trimming cut 3 bases from V and 7 bases from J; bases unmatched to any gene: 15. The CDR3 protein is CASSSSTGIASSGYTF. CDR3 coding DNA: TGCGCCAGCAGCTCCTCGACAGGGATAGCGTCGAGTGGCTACACCTTC.

This clonotype was seen a handful of times. V and J are TRBV24-1 and TRBJ2-2, with a possible D match to TRBD2 (6 bases). The CDR3 runs to 15 residues. The V gene lost 4 bases and the J gene lost 2 bases, with 10 bases spanning the gap. Germline CDR1 KGHDR, CDR2 SFDVKD. CDR3 sequence reads: CATSDPGTNTGELFF. As DNA, the CDR3 is TGTGCCACCAGTGACCCCGGGACTAACACCGGGGAGCTGTTTTTT.

In this sample, this clonotype turned up many times. This chain uses TRBV7-2 with TRBJ2-3; 10 positions match TRBD2. The CDR3 has 16 residues. V shed 2 bases and J 0 bases; nucleotides not matched to a gene: 2. The germline V gene encodes CDR1 SGHTA and CDR2 FQGNSA. The CDR3 nucleotides read TGTGCCAGCAGCTTAAGCGGGAGGGCTAGCACAGATACGCAGTATTTT. Residues: CASSLSGRASTDTQYF.

This clonotype was seen only a few times. This chain connects TRBV7-9 to TRBJ1-1; D might be TRBD1 (6 bases). This CDR3 is built from 13 residues. The germline V and J ends were trimmed by 9 bases and 5 bases, with 16 bases remaining between them. Germline lookup yields CDR1 SEHNR and CDR2 FQNEAQ (reference sequence). The chain's CDR3 is CASLMGGITEAFF. The CDR3 nucleotides read TGTGCCAGTCTGATGGGGGGCATAACTGAAGCTTTCTTT.

The chain carries TRBV20-1 and TRBJ2-3; a weak D match, TRBD2 (5 bases). The V end lost 5 bases, the J end lost 1 base, and 16 bases lay between the germline ends. CDR1 and CDR2 from the germline V gene are DFQATT and SNEGSKA (reference sequence). The CDR3 runs 15 residues. Here the CDR3 reads CSAGPLLVRTDTQYF. CDR3 nucleotides: TGCAGTGCTGGACCACTACTAGTTCGCACAGATACGCAGTATTTT.

This chain uses TRBV27 with TRBJ1-1; D is unclear. Germline CDR1 and CDR2: MNHEY and SMNVEV (reference sequence). The V and J ends lost 5 bases and 5 bases respectively, with 21 bases between them. The CDR3 has 16 residues. CDR3 sequence reads: CASSPRPPFSGTEAFF. The CDR3 DNA is TGTGCCAGCAGTCCCCGTCCCCCCTTCTCCGGGACTGAAGCTTTCTTT.

This clonotype was observed a handful of times. The chain employs TRBV5-1 and TRBJ2-2; TRBD2 is a possible D gene (5 bases). The CDR3 spans 13 residues. With 1 base removed from V and 6 bases from J, the gap between germline ends came to 7 bases. Per germline, CDR1 SGHRS and CDR2 YFSETQ. CDR3 in amino acids: CASSLQEAGELFF. CDR3 coding DNA: TGCGCCAGCAGCTTGCAGGAGGCCGGGGAGCTGTTTTTT.

This clonotype was seen a handful of times. The V and J genes are TRBV3-1 and TRBJ1-2; D is undetermined. The CDR3 runs 17 residues. The germline gives CDR1 LGHDT, CDR2 YNNKEL (reference sequence). Trimming took off 4 bases at V and 6 bases at J, with 24 bases between the two ends. The DNA for the CDR3 is TGTGCCAGCAGCCCCCACTCAAGGGCAGGCTCTTGGGATGGCTACACCTTC. This sequence encodes CASSPHSRAGSWDGYTF. The entire variable domain, with the rest obtained from reference TRBV3-1 and TRBJ1-2, is as follows: DTAVSQTPKYLVTQMGNDKSIKCEQNLGHDTMYWYKQDSKKFLKIMFSYNNKELIINETVPNRFSPKSPDKAHLNLHINSLELGDSAVYFCASSPHSRAGSWDGYTFGSGTRLTVV.